A selection of T cell receptor beta chains follows, all from one sample in a study of PD-1 blockade in mismatch repair-deficient tumors. Method: immunoSEQ multiplex PCR; TCRdb's copy keeps in-frame clones and lacks some. This table has some 100,000 clones, under 90% appearing once. Sequenced here: peripheral blood, sampled roughly 35 weeks after starting pembrolizumab. The receptor source for this set is an adult with mismatch repair-deficient cancer. Each CDR3 is given with its conserved first and last residue. Fields, in order: CDR3 length, clone size, J gene, D gene, V gene, CDR3 protein, CDR3 DNA. D genes are given only for firm matches. Clone size is shown for a subset of rows, as once, few, many or a class of expanded clone.

>15|.|TRBJ1-5|TRBD1|TRBV5-1
CASSLEAGGAQPQHF
TGCGCCAGCAGCTTGGAGGCAGGGGGGGCTCAGCCCCAGCATTTT
>14|.|TRBJ2-1|.|TRBV27
CASLPGNSYNEQFF
TGTGCCAGCCTCCCTGGGAACTCCTACAATGAGCAGTTCTTC
>14|.|TRBJ2-5|.|TRBV11-3
CASSLGGEFKTQYF
TGTGCCAGCAGCTTGGGCGGGGAGTTCAAGACCCAGTACTTC
>14|.|TRBJ2-7|TRBD1|TRBV11-3
CASSSYRQGYEQYF
TGTGCCAGCAGCTCCTATCGACAGGGCTACGAGCAGTACTTC
>13|.|TRBJ1-2|.|TRBV6-1
CASSSGLGYGYTF
TGTGCCAGCAGTTCCGGGTTAGGCTATGGCTACACCTTC
>14|.|TRBJ1-5|.|TRBV19
CASSIGGRSQPQHF
TGTGCCAGTAGTATAGGCGGGAGGTCTCAGCCCCAGCATTTT
>12|.|TRBJ2-3|.|TRBV6-4
CASSDSGLTQYF
TGTGCCAGCAGTGACTCGGGTCTTACGCAGTATTTT
>10|.|TRBJ1-1|.|TRBV20-1
CSASEGIAFF
TGCAGTGCTAGCGAGGGTATAGCTTTCTTT
>12|.|TRBJ2-3|.|TRBV10-3
CAISEGPDTQYF
TGTGCCATCAGTGAGGGCCCAGATACGCAGTATTTT
>14|.|TRBJ2-2|.|TRBV6-4
CASSPDGNTGELFF
TGTGCCAGCTCTCCGGACGGAAACACCGGGGAGCTGTTTTTT
>14|.|TRBJ1-1|TRBD1|TRBV19
CASSTQGAVTEAFF
TGTGCCAGTAGTACGCAGGGGGCGGTTACTGAAGCTTTCTTT
>15|few|TRBJ2-1|TRBD1|TRBV7-7
CASSLDPGGGNEQFF
TGTGCTAGCAGCTTAGATCCAGGGGGCGGGAATGAGCAGTTCTTC
>19|.|TRBJ2-6|.|TRBV19
CASSPAGGSKRSGANVLTF
TGTGCCAGTAGCCCGGCAGGGGGGAGTAAACGCTCTGGGGCCAACGTCCTGACTTTC
>13|once|TRBJ2-1|.|TRBV9
CASSSGSYNEQFF
TGTGCCAGCAGCTCCGGGAGCTACAATGAGCAGTTCTTC
>13|.|TRBJ2-5|.|TRBV13
CASSPDGSETQYF
TGTGCCAGCAGCCCGGACGGGTCGGAGACCCAGTACTTC
>15|.|TRBJ2-5|.|TRBV19
CASSITPHTKETQYF
TGTGCCAGTAGTATAACCCCCCACACCAAAGAGACCCAGTACTTC
>16|.|TRBJ2-2|TRBD1|TRBV19
CASSIDGGQDTGELFF
TGTGCCAGTAGTATAGATGGCGGACAGGACACCGGGGAGCTGTTTTTT
>14|.|TRBJ1-4|.|TRBV6-5
CASSLTRGNEKLFF
TGTGCCAGCAGCCTGACCCGGGGGAATGAAAAACTGTTTTTT
>16|.|TRBJ1-2|.|TRBV12-5
CASGLVVADNYYGYTF
TGTGCTAGTGGTTTGGTAGTGGCAGATAACTATTATGGCTACACCTTC
>15|.|TRBJ2-1|TRBD2|TRBV7-3
CASSFMTSGYNEQFF
TGTGCCAGCAGCTTCATGACTAGCGGTTACAATGAGCAGTTCTTC
>12|few|TRBJ1-5|.|TRBV2
CASSDSNQPQHF
TGTGCCAGCAGTGACAGCAATCAGCCCCAGCATTTT
>15|.|TRBJ2-1|TRBD2|TRBV7-6
CASSLVAGVYNEQFF
TGTGCCAGCAGCTTAGTAGCGGGAGTTTACAATGAGCAGTTCTTC
>17|.|TRBJ2-1|TRBD2|TRBV12-5
CASGLAHTSGNYNEQFF
TGTGCTAGTGGTTTGGCCCATACTAGCGGGAACTACAATGAGCAGTTCTTC
>14|.|TRBJ2-7|TRBD1|TRBV5-5
CASSLETGGYEQYF
TGTGCCAGCAGCCTCGAGACAGGGGGATACGAGCAGTACTTC
>14|.|TRBJ1-4|.|TRBV2
CASRGQGWGEKLFF
TGTGCCAGCAGGGGGCAGGGATGGGGTGAAAAACTGTTTTTT
>14|.|TRBJ2-7|.|TRBV9
CASSVGLAGDEQYF
TGTGCCAGCAGCGTAGGTCTAGCTGGGGACGAGCAGTACTTC
>15|.|TRBJ2-6|.|TRBV9
CASSVAGPGANVLTF
TGTGCCAGCAGCGTAGCGGGCCCTGGGGCCAACGTCCTGACTTTC
>17|.|TRBJ2-6|.|TRBV5-1
CASSLGTGEAGANVLTF
TGCGCCAGCAGCTTGGGAACTGGGGAAGCTGGGGCCAACGTCCTGACTTTC
>12|once|TRBJ1-1|.|TRBV5-1
CASSLEGREAFF
TGCGCCAGCAGCTTGGAGGGACGAGAAGCTTTCTTT
>11|once|TRBJ1-1|.|TRBV29-1
CSVRQDTEAFF
TGCAGCGTACGACAGGACACTGAAGCTTTCTTT
>15|.|TRBJ1-4|.|TRBV12-2
CASRLFDRGAEKLFF
TGTGCAAGTCGCCTCTTTGACAGGGGAGCTGAAAAACTGTTTTTT
>13|.|TRBJ1-1|.|TRBV6-6
CASIFGRDTEAFF
TGTGCCAGCATTTTCGGGAGGGACACTGAAGCTTTCTTT